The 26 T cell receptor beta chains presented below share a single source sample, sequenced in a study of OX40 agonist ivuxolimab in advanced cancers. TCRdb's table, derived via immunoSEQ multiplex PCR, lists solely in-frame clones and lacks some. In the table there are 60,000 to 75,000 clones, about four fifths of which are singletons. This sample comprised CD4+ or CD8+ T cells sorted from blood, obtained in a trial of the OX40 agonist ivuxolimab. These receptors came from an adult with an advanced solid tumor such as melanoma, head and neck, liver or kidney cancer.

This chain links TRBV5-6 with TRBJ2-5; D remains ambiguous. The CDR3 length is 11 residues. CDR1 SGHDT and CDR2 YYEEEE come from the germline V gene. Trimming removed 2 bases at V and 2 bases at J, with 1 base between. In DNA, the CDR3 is TGTGCCAGCAGCTTTCAAGAGACCCAGTACTTC. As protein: CASSFQETQYF.

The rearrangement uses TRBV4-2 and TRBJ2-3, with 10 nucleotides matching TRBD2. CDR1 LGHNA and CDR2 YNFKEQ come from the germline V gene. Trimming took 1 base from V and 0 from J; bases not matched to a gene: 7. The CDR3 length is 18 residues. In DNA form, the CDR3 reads TGTGCCAGCAGCCAAGCCAGCGGGGGGGCCTTTAGCACAGATACGCAGTATTTT. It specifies CASSQASGGAFSTDTQYF.

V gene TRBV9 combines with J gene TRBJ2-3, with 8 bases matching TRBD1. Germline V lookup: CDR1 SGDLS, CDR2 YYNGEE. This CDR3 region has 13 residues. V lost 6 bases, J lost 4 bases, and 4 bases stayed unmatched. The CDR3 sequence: CASTSGGADTQYF. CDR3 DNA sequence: TGTGCCAGCACCTCAGGGGGCGCAGATACGCAGTATTTT.

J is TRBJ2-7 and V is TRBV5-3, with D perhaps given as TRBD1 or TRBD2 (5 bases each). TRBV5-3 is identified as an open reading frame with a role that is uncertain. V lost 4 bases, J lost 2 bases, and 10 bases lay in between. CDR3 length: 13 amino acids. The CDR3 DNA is TGTGCCAGAAGCACGGGACGGACCTACGAGCAGTACTTC. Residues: CARSTGRTYEQYF.

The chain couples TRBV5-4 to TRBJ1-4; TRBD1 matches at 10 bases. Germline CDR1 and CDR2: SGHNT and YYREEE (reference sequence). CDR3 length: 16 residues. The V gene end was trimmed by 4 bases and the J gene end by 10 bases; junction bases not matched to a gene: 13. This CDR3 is CASSTGNRDRGGKLFF. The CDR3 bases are TGTGCCAGCAGCACAGGCAACCGGGACAGGGGCGGAAAACTGTTTTTT. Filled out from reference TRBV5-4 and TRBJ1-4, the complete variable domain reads ETGVTQSPTHLIKTRGQQVTLRCSSQSGHNTVSWYQQALGQGPQFIFQYYREEENGRGNFPPRFSGLQFPNYSSELNVNALELDDSALYLCASSTGNRDRGGKLFFGSGTQLSVL.

The CDR3 is CASSVGRQGGGEQYF. The CDR3 DNA sequence: TGTGCCAGCAGCGTAGGACGGCAGGGGGGGGGCGAGCAGTACTTC. The rearrangement joins TRBV9 to TRBJ2-7, with D possibly called TRBD1 or TRBD2 (7 bases each). This CDR3 contains 15 residues. The germline V gene encodes CDR1 SGDLS and CDR2 YYNGEE. Trimming left V 0 bases short and J 6 bases short, with 16 bases between.

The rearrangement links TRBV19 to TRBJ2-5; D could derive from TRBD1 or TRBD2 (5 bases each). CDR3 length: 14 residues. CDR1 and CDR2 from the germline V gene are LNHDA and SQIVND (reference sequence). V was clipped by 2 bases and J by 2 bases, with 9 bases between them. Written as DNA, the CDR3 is TGTGCCAGTAGTATACGGGGCAGACAAGAGACCCAGTACTTC. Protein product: CASSIRGRQETQYF. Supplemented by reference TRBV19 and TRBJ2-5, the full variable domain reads DGGITQSPKYLFRKEGQNVTLSCEQNLNHDAMYWYRQDPGQGLRLIYYSQIVNDFQKGDIAEGYSVSREKKESFPLTVTSAQKNPTAFYLCASSIRGRQETQYFGPGTRLLVL.

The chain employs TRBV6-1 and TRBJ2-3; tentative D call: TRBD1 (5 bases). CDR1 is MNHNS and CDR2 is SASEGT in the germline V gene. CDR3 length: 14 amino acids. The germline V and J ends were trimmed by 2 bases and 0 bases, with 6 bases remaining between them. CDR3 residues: CASSERGSTDTQYF. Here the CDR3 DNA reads TGTGCCAGCAGTGAAAGGGGAAGCACAGATACGCAGTATTTT.

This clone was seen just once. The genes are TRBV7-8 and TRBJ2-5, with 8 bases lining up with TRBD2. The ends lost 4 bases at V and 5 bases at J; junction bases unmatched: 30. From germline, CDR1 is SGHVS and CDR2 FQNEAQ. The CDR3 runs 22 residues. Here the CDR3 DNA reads TGTGCCAGCAGCTCGCTAGCTCCCTATAGCGGGACTATCGGCCCCCTAGTGGAGACCCAGTACTTC. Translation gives CASSSLAPYSGTIGPLVETQYF. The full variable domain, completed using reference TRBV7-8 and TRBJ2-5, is GAGVSQSPRYKVAKRGQDVALRCDPISGHVSLFWYQQALGQGPEFLTYFQNEAQLDKSGLPSDRFFAERPEGSVSTLKIQRTQQEDSAVYLCASSSLAPYSGTIGPLVETQYFGPGTRLLVL.

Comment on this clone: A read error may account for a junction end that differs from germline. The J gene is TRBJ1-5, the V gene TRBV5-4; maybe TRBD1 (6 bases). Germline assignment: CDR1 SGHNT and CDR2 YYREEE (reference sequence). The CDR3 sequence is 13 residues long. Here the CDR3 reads CASSRDKNQPQHF. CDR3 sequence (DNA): TGCGCCAGCAGCCGGGACAAAAATCAGCCCCAGCATTTT.

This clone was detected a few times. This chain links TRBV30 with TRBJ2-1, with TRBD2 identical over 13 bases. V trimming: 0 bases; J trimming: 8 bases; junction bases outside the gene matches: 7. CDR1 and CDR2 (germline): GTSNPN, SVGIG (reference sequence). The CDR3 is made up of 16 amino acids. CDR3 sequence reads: CAWSVQKTSGGYEQFF. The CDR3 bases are TGTGCCTGGAGTGTACAGAAGACTAGCGGGGGGTATGAGCAGTTCTTC.

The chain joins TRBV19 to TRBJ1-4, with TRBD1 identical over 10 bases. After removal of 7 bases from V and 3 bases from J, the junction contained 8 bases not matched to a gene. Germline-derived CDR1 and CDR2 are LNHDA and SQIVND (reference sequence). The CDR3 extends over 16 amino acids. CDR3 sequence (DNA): TGTGCCAGTACTAGGGACAGGGGACCGTCTAATGAAAAACTGTTTTTT. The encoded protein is CASTRDRGPSNEKLFF.

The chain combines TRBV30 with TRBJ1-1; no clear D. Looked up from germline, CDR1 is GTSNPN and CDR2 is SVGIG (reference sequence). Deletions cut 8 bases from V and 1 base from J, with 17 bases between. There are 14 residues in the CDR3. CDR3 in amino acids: CALRAGSGNTEAFF. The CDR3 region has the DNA TGTGCCCTCCGCGCCGGGTCGGGGAACACTGAAGCTTTCTTT.

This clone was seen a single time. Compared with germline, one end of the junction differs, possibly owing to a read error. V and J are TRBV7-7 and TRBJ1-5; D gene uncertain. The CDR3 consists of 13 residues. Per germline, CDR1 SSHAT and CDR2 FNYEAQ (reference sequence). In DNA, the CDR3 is TGTGCTAGCAGCCTCGGGCGGAATCAGCCCCAGCATTTT. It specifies CASSLGRNQPQHF.

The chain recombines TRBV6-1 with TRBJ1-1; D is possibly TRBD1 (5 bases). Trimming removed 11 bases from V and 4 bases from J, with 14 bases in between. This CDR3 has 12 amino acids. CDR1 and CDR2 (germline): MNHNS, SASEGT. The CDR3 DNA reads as TGTGCCTCTTGGGTGGGGACCACTGAAGCTTTCTTT. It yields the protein CASWVGTTEAFF.

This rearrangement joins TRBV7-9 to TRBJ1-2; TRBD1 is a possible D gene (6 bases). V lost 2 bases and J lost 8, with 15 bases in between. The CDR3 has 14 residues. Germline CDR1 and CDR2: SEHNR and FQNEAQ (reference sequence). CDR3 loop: CASSLSQGRWGYTF. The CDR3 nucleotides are TGTGCCAGCAGCTTATCCCAGGGGCGGTGGGGCTACACCTTC. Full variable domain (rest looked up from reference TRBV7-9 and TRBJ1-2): DTGVSQNPRHKITKRGQNVTFRCDPISEHNRLYWYRQTLGQGPEFLTYFQNEAQLEKSRLLSDRFSAERPKGSFSTLEIQRTEQGDSAMYLCASSLSQGRWGYTFGSGTRLTVV.

CDR3 nucleotide sequence: TGTGCCATCAACACGGGACTAGCACAAGAGACCCAGTACTTC. Amino acids: CAINTGLAQETQYF. This chain joins TRBV10-3 and TRBJ2-5; 9 bases are shared with TRBD2. J lost 2 bases, V lost 7 bases, and 5 bases had no gene match. Germline CDR1 ENHRY, CDR2 SYGVKD. The length of the CDR3 is 14 residues.

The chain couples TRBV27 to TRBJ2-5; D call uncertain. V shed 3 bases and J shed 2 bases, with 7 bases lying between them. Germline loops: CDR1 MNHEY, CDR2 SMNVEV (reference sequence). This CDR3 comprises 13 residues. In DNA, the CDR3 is TGTGCCAGCAGTTTTTTGCATCAAGAGACCCAGTACTTC. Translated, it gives CASSFLHQETQYF.

The CDR3 DNA follows: TGCGCCAGCAGCCAAGATTCCCAGGGAACATTCTATGGCTACACCTTC. Translating gives CASSQDSQGTFYGYTF. J is TRBJ1-2 and V is TRBV4-3; D is possibly TRBD1 (5 bases). The germline gives CDR1 LGHNA, CDR2 YSLEER. V gave up 0 bases and J gave up 4 bases, with 15 bases separating them. The CDR3 runs 16 residues.

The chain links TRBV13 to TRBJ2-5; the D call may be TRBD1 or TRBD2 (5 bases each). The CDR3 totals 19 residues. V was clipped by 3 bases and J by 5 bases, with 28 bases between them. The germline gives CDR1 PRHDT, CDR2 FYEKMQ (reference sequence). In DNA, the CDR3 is TGTGCCAGCAGCTTTTCTTCGCGGCGGTTTGGGGCTAGAGGGGAGACCCAGTACTTC. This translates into CASSFSSRRFGARGETQYF. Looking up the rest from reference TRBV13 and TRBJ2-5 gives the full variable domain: AAGVIQSPRHLIKEKRETATLKCYPIPRHDTVYWYQQGPGQDPQFLISFYEKMQSDKGSIPDRFSAQQFSDYHSELNMSSLELGDSALYFCASSFSSRRFGARGETQYFGPGTRLLVL.

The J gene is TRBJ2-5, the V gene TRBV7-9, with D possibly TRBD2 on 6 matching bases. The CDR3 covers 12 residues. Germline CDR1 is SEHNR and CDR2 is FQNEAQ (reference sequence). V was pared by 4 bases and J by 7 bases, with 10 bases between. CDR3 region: CASSSPAGTQYF. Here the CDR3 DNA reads TGTGCCAGCAGCTCGCCAGCGGGGACCCAGTACTTC.

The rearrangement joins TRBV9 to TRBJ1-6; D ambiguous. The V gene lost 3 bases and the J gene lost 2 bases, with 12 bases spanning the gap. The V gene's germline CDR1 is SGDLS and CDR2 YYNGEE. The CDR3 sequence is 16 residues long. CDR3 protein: CASSGPLFAYNSPLHF. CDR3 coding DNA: TGTGCCAGCAGCGGACCTCTTTTCGCCTATAATTCACCCCTCCACTTT. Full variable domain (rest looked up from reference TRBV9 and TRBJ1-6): DSGVTQTPKHLITATGQRVTLRCSPRSGDLSVYWYQQSLDQGLQFLIQYYNGEERAKGNILERFSAQQFPDLHSELNLSSLELGDSALYFCASSGPLFAYNSPLHFGNGTRLTVT.

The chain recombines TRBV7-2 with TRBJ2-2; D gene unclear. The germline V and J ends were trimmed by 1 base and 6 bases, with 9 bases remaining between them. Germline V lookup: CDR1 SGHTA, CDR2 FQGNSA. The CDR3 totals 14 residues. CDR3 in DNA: TGTGCCAGCAGCTTAGGTGGGGTGCCCGGGGAGCTGTTTTTT. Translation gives CASSLGGVPGELFF.

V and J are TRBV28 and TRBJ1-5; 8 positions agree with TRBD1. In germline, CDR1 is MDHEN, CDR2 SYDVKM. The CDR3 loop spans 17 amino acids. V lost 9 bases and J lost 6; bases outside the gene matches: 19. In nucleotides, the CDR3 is TGTGCCAGTCCTCCCGGGACAGGAAGGACTACGACTCAGCCCCAGCATTTT. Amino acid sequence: CASPPGTGRTTTQPQHF.

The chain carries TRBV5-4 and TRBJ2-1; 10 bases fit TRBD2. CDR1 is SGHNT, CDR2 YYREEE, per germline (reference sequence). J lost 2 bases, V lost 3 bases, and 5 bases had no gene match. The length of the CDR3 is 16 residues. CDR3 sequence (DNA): TGTGCCAGCAGCTACCTAGCGGGAGCCCCCTACAATGAGCAGTTCTTC. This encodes CASSYLAGAPYNEQFF.

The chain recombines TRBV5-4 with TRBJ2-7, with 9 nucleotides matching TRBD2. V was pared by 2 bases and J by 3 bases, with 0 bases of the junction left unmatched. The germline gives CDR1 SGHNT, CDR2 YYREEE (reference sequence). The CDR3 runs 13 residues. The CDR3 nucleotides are TGTGCCAGCAGCTTTAGCGGGAGCTACGAGCAGTACTTC. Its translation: CASSFSGSYEQYF.